This is a list of T cell receptor beta chains from one sample in a study of blood T cell repertoires in COVID-19. Profiling relied on immunoSEQ multiplex PCR, and the TCRdb table lists in-frame clones only, not all of them. The table lists 150,000 to 250,000 clones, roughly 84% of them singletons. The material sequenced was PBMCs or T cells enriched from blood (not recorded which). The receptors were sampled from a man between 40 and 49 years old who had recovered from COVID-19. Both conserved end residues are part of each CDR3. D genes are given only for firm matches. The size entry is marked missing in some rows and otherwise reads once, few, many or a size class.

v_call: TRBV7-9
j_call: TRBJ2-7
clone_size: NA
d_call: NA
cdr3_nt: TGTGCCAGCAGCTTAGGGGAGGTCGTCTACGAGCAGTACTTC
cdr3_aa: CASSLGEVVYEQYF

v_call: TRBV9
j_call: TRBJ2-1
clone_size: once
d_call: NA
cdr3_nt: TGTGCCAGCAGTATAGCTACAGGGAGCTCCTACAATGAGCAGTTCTTC
cdr3_aa: CASSIATGSSYNEQFF

v_call: TRBV5-1
j_call: TRBJ1-1
clone_size: NA
d_call: NA
cdr3_nt: TGCGCCAGCAGCTTGGAAAGGGCGGGTGAAGCTTTCTTT
cdr3_aa: CASSLERAGEAFF

v_call: TRBV11-3
j_call: TRBJ2-2
clone_size: NA
d_call: NA
cdr3_nt: TGTGCCAGCAGCTTCCAGGGGAACACCGGGGAGCTGTTTTTT
cdr3_aa: CASSFQGNTGELFF

v_call: TRBV24-1
j_call: TRBJ1-4
clone_size: NA
d_call: TRBD1
cdr3_nt: TGTGCCACCAGTGAGATCGGGACAGAAGGATTAAAACTGTTTTTT
cdr3_aa: CATSEIGTEGLKLFF

v_call: TRBV19
j_call: TRBJ1-5
clone_size: NA
d_call: NA
cdr3_nt: TGTGCCAGTAGGGGGGGGCAGGGTGACAATCAGCCCCAGCATTTT
cdr3_aa: CASRGGQGDNQPQHF

v_call: TRBV7-3
j_call: TRBJ1-2
clone_size: NA
d_call: NA
cdr3_nt: TGTGCCAGCAGCTCAGCCAGGGTAACGGATGGCTACACCTTC
cdr3_aa: CASSSARVTDGYTF

v_call: TRBV18
j_call: TRBJ1-6
clone_size: NA
d_call: TRBD1
cdr3_nt: TGTGCCAGCTCTAATGGACAGGGAATTAATTCACCCCTCCACTTT
cdr3_aa: CASSNGQGINSPLHF

v_call: TRBV24-1
j_call: TRBJ2-3
clone_size: NA
d_call: NA
cdr3_nt: TGTGCCACCAGTGCGGGACTTCGCACAGATACGCAGTATTTT
cdr3_aa: CATSAGLRTDTQYF

v_call: TRBV4-1
j_call: TRBJ2-2
clone_size: NA
d_call: NA
cdr3_nt: TGCGCCAGCAGCCACCGAGAATACCTGATGCCCGGGGAGCTGTTTTTT
cdr3_aa: CASSHREYLMPGELFF